The next 5 T cell receptor beta chains were all read from a single sample in a study of blood T cell repertoires in COVID-19. Some clones are missing from TCRdb's copy, which holds only in-frame ones; the method was immunoSEQ multiplex PCR. The sample holds about 80,000 clones, about 83% seen once. Input material: peripheral blood. These TCRs come from a human donor in a cohort sampled during active COVID-19.

The chain uses TRBV6-5 and TRBJ1-3, with unresolved D. Germline CDR1 and CDR2: MNHEY and SVGAGI. The CDR3 contains 14 residues. V was trimmed by 6 bases and J by 4 bases, leaving 13 bases between them. CDR3 protein: CASSMNAEGNTIYF. CDR3 nucleotides: TGTGCCAGCAGCATGAACGCCGAGGGAAACACCATATATTTT.

The chain links TRBV18 to TRBJ2-7; no clear D. V was cut by 6 bases and J by 2 bases, with 11 bases left in between. The V gene's germline CDR1 is KGHSH and CDR2 LQKENI. The CDR3 runs 13 residues. CDR3 sequence: CASSLRSAYEQYF. DNA for the CDR3: TGTGCCAGCTCCCTCAGGTCAGCCTACGAGCAGTACTTC.

The chain has TRBV2 and TRBJ1-6; 9 bases are a match to TRBD1. J lost 7 bases, V lost 7 bases, and 8 bases had no gene match. Germline V gene lookup returns CDR1 SNHLY and CDR2 FYNNEI. The CDR3 runs 15 residues. This CDR3 is CASNPRDRENSPLHF. CDR3 nucleotides: TGTGCCAGCAACCCCCGGGACAGGGAAAATTCACCCCTCCACTTT.

The chain recombines TRBV3-1 (or the pseudogene TRBV3-2) with TRBJ2-7; TRBD2 matches at 9 bases. J gave up 2 bases and V 6 bases, and 5 bases lay outside the gene matches. The germline V gene encodes CDR1 LGHDT and CDR2 YNNKEL (reference sequence). The CDR3 runs to 14 residues. The chain's CDR3 is CASRTSGSPYEQYF. CDR3 sequence (DNA): TGTGCCAGCAGGACTAGCGGTTCTCCCTACGAGCAGTACTTC.

The V and J genes are TRBV11-3 and TRBJ2-3; possible D gene TRBD2, 6 bases. CDR1 SGHNT and CDR2 YENEEA come from the germline V gene. The CDR3 is made up of 13 amino acids. Trimming took off 8 bases at V and 6 bases at J, with 15 bases between the two ends. CDR3 coding DNA: TGTGCCAGCGGCCCCGCGGGACCGGATACGCAGTATTTT. Residues: CASGPAGPDTQYF.